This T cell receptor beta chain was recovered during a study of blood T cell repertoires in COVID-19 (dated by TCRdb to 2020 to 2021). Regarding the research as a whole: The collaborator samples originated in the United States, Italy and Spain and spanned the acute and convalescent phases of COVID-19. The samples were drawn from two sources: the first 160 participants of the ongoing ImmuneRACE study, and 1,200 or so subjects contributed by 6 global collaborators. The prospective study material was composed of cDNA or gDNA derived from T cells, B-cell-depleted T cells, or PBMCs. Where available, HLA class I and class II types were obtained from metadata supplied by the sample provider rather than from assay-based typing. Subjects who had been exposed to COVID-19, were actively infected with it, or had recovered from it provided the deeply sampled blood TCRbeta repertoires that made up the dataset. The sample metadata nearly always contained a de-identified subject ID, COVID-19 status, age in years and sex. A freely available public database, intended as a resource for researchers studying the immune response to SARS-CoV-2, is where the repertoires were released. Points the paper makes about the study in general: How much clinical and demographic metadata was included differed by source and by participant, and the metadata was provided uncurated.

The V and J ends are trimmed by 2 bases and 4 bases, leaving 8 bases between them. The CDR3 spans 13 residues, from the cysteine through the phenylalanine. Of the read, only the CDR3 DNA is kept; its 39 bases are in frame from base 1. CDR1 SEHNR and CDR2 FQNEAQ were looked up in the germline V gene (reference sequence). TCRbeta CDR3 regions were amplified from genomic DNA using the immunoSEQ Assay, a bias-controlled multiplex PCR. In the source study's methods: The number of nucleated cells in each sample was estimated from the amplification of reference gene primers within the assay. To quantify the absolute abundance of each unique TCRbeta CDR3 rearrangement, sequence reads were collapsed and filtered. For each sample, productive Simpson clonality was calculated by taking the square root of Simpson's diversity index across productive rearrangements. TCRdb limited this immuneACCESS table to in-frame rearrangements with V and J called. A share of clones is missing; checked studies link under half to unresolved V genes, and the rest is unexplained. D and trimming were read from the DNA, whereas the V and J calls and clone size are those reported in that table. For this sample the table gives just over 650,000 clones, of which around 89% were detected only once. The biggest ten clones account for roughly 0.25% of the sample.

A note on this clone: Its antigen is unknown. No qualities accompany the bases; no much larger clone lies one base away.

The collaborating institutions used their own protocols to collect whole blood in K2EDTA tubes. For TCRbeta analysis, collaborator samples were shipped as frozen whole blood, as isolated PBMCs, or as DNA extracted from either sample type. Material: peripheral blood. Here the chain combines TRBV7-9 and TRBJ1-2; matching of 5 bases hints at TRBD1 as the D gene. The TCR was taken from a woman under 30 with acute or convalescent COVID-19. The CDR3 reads CASSLPQGYGYTF. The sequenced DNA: TGTGCCAGCAGCTTACCGCAGGGCTATGGCTACACCTTC.